These 17 T cell receptor beta chains were all obtained from the same sample, sequenced in a study of blood T cell repertoires in COVID-19. TCRdb's copy holds only in-frame clones and misses some; the assay was immunoSEQ multiplex PCR. The data show about 250,000 clones, more than 65% seen once. The sequencing sample was made of peripheral blood. The receptors stem from a person between 65 and 80 years old with COVID-19, enrolled during active disease.

The DNA of the CDR3 is TGTGCCAGCAGTTTTTCAGGGATTACCGGGGAGCTGTTTTTT. Its translation: CASSFSGITGELFF. The rearrangement links TRBV28 to TRBJ2-2; TRBD1 is a possible D gene (5 bases). This CDR3 has 14 amino acids. CDR1 and CDR2 (germline): MDHEN, SYDVKM. Trimming left V 3 bases short and J 5 bases short, with 10 bases between. Full variable domain (rest looked up from reference TRBV28 and TRBJ2-2): DVKVTQSSRYLVKRTGEKVFLECVQDMDHENMFWYRQDPGLGLRLIYFSYDVKMKEKGDIPEGYSVSREKKERFSLILESASTNQTSMYLCASSFSGITGELFFGEGSRLTVL.

The chain carries TRBV6-2 or TRBV6-3 and TRBJ2-1; 7 positions agree with TRBD2. In germline, CDR1 is MNHEY, CDR2 SVGEGT. This CDR3 is built from 16 residues. V lost 2 bases to trimming and J lost 8 bases; unmatched junction nucleotides: 12. Here the CDR3 DNA reads TGTGCCAGCAGTTACGATCCCGGGGGAGGGTCCGATGAGCAGTTCTTC. Translating gives CASSYDPGGGSDEQFF.

The chain joins TRBV5-6 to TRBJ2-7; D perhaps matches TRBD2 (5 bases). The V gene's germline CDR1 is SGHDT and CDR2 YYEEEE. Trimming stripped 1 base from V and 2 bases from J, with 10 bases between. This CDR3 is 14 amino acids long. The CDR3 loop reads CASSLSGLTYEQYF. CDR3 DNA sequence: TGTGCCAGCAGCTTGAGCGGTCTTACCTACGAGCAGTACTTC.

The CDR3 sequence is CASSESIGGSEAFF. The CDR3 DNA reads TGTGCCAGCAGTGAAAGTATAGGGGGCAGTGAAGCTTTCTTT. The chain carries TRBV6-1 and TRBJ1-1, with TRBD1 matching over 7 bases. With V trimmed by 2 bases and J by 7 bases, 7 bases remained unmatched. The germline V gene has CDR1 MNHNS and CDR2 SASEGT. The CDR3 spans 14 residues.

This chain joins TRBV29-1 and TRBJ1-2, with a tentative D call TRBD1 (5 bases). CDR1 SQVTM and CDR2 ANQGSEA come from the germline V gene. V lost 2 bases, J lost 6 bases, and 13 bases lay in between. The CDR3 contains 13 residues. DNA of the CDR3: TGCAGCGTTGAAAAGGTAGCAGGGAATGGCTACACCTTC. Translation gives CSVEKVAGNGYTF.

This clone was observed once. J is TRBJ2-5 and V is TRBV7-2; TRBD2 matches 7 bases. The V gene's germline CDR1 is SGHTA and CDR2 FQGNSA. V lost 6 bases and J lost 5; bases outside the gene matches: 9. The CDR3 consists of 14 residues. The chain's CDR3 is CASRREVALETQYF. The CDR3 DNA reads TGTGCCAGCAGACGGGAGGTGGCTTTGGAGACCCAGTACTTC.

The rearrangement links TRBV7-2 to TRBJ2-6; the D gene is possibly TRBD1 (6 bases). The CDR3 spans 16 residues. Germline assignment: CDR1 SGHTA and CDR2 FQGNSA. Trimming left V 4 bases short and J 0 bases short, with 10 bases between. This chain's CDR3 is CASSWGQLSGANVLTF. The CDR3 nucleotides read TGTGCCAGCAGCTGGGGACAACTCTCTGGGGCCAACGTCCTGACTTTC.

The rearrangement uses TRBV10-2 and TRBJ2-3; 8 nucleotides line up with TRBD2. This CDR3 is built from 16 residues. Unmatched junction bases numbered 8, after V lost 0 bases and J lost 6 bases. Germline CDR1 is WSHSY and CDR2 is SAAADI. The CDR3 sequence is CASSESAGGAEDTQYF. Written as DNA, the CDR3 is TGCGCCAGCAGTGAGTCCGCCGGGGGGGCCGAGGATACGCAGTATTTT.

V is TRBV27 and J is TRBJ2-2; 11 bases line up with TRBD2. Trimming removed 4 bases from V and 7 bases from J; junction bases left unmatched: 14. The CDR3 loop spans 18 amino acids. Per the germline V gene, CDR1 is MNHEY and CDR2 is SMNVEV (reference sequence). Here the CDR3 DNA reads TGTGCCAGCAGTTCCTCCGGGGCTAGCGGGAGGTTGTTCGGGGAGCTGTTTTTT. Translated: CASSSSGASGRLFGELFF.

The V call is TRBV25-1, the J call TRBJ1-2; the D is unclear. The CDR3 covers 12 residues. Looked up from germline, CDR1 is MGHDK and CDR2 is SYGVNS. V was shortened by 2 bases and J by 3 bases, with 4 bases between the two germline ends. Written as DNA, the CDR3 is TGTGCCAGCAGTGAACAGGACTATGGCTACACCTTC. Encoded protein: CASSEQDYGYTF.

The CDR3 sequence is CASSLVAGGADTQYF. The CDR3 nucleotides read TGTGCCAGCAGCTTAGTGGCGGGAGGCGCAGATACGCAGTATTTT. The chain has TRBV7-9 and TRBJ2-3, with TRBD2 identical over 8 bases. CDR3 length: 15 residues. CDR1 is SEHNR and CDR2 is FQNEAQ in the germline V gene (reference sequence). Trimming cost V 1 base and J 4 bases; bases outside gene matches: 4.

The V call is TRBV7-3, the J call TRBJ2-1, with 14 positions matching TRBD2. The CDR3 runs 15 residues. Trimming at V came to 5 bases and at J to 8 bases, leaving 5 bases not matched to a gene. Per the germline V gene, CDR1 is SGHTA and CDR2 is FQGTGA. The CDR3 region has the DNA TGTGCCAGCAGCCGGACTAGCGGGAGGTTCCATGAGCAGTTCTTC. Translating gives CASSRTSGRFHEQFF. Supplemented by reference TRBV7-3 and TRBJ2-1, the full variable domain reads GAGVSQTPSNKVTEKGKYVELRCDPISGHTALYWYRQSLGQGPEFLIYFQGTGAADDSGLPNDRFFAVRPEGSVSTLKIQRTERGDSAVYLCASSRTSGRFHEQFFGPGTRLTVL.

This chain uses TRBV6-1 with TRBJ1-2, with D hard to call. The CDR3 totals 16 residues. The V gene lost 0 bases and the J gene lost 2 bases, with 13 bases spanning the gap. Germline V lookup: CDR1 MNHNS, CDR2 SASEGT. CDR3 amino acids: CASSEALLAANYGYTF. As DNA, the CDR3 is TGTGCCAGCAGTGAAGCGCTCTTGGCGGCAAACTATGGCTACACCTTC.

V usage is TRBV6-2 or TRBV6-3 and J usage is TRBJ1-5, with 9 bases aligning to TRBD1. The ends lost 5 bases at V and 9 bases at J; junction bases unmatched: 5. The CDR3 extends over 13 amino acids. Germline V gene data show CDR1 as MNHEY and CDR2 as SVGEGT. The CDR3: CASSRDRVLPQHF. The CDR3, as DNA: TGTGCCAGCAGTAGGGACAGGGTTTTGCCCCAGCATTTT.

Here the CDR3 reads CASSEGGGAGYGYTF. The CDR3 DNA follows: TGTGCCAGCAGTGAGGGGGGTGGGGCGGGCTATGGCTACACCTTC. V usage is TRBV6-1 and J usage is TRBJ1-2; the D gene is possibly TRBD1 (5 bases). Trimming took 3 bases from V and 4 from J, leaving 15 bases between them. The CDR3 totals 15 residues. The germline V gene encodes CDR1 MNHNS and CDR2 SASEGT.

CDR3 nucleotide sequence: TGTGCCAGCAGCTTAGCAGTCGCAGGACTAGGATTATACGAGCAGTACTTC. Protein: CASSLAVAGLGLYEQYF. The chain links TRBV7-6 to TRBJ2-7; 7 bases match TRBD2. Losses at the gene ends were 0 bases for V and 4 bases for J; bases not matched to a gene: 12. The CDR3 has 17 residues. Germline V CDR1 and CDR2: SGHVS, FNYEAQ.

In its sample, this clone was seen a few times. This sequence joins TRBV30 and TRBJ2-5, with no clear D. Germline V gene sequence: CDR1 GTSNPN, CDR2 SVGIG (reference sequence). The CDR3 spans 14 residues. Deletions cut 3 bases from V and 1 base from J, with 12 bases between. Here the CDR3 reads CAWRFPGIQETQYF. CDR3 DNA sequence: TGTGCCTGGAGGTTTCCAGGCATCCAAGAGACCCAGTACTTC.